This TCR beta chain comes out of a study of blood T cell repertoires in COVID-19. Study details: The United States, Italy and Spain supplied acute and convalescent COVID-19 samples. T cells, B-cell-depleted T cells, or PBMCs provided the cDNA or gDNA that served as material.

Source study methods: It was from reference gene primer amplification that nucleated cell counts were estimated. The assay was immunoSEQ multiplex PCR, and TCRdb's table has in-frame clones only and misses some. The V and J calls and clone size were taken over from that table, and D and trimming were inferred from the DNA. The sample yields 250,000 or so clones, roughly 89% seen once. Regarding this clone: This same CDR3 is encoded by further DNA sequences in the sample.

The CDR3 covers 13 residues. Trimming shortened V by 4 bases and J by 5 bases, and 11 bases separated the two germline ends. Germline CDR1 LGHDT, CDR2 YNNKEL (reference sequence). This TCR came from a woman in her forties who had recovered from COVID-19. Source material: peripheral blood. This chain joins TRBV3-1 (or the pseudogene TRBV3-2) and TRBJ1-1; TRBD1 is a possible D gene (5 bases). The CDR3 region is CASSPGGWTEAFF. Written as DNA, the CDR3 is TGTGCCAGCAGCCCGGGGGGTTGGACTGAAGCTTTCTTT.